The sequence of this TCR beta chain was determined in a study of identical twins. Whole-study results and caveats: Fewer insertions marked abundant cord blood beta clonotypes; young adult naive trended weakly, memory not at all. For zero-insertion analyses, partial confounding could come from invariant MAIT and iNKT cells.

With 6 bases removed from V and 4 bases from J, the gap between germline ends came to 15 bases. The CDR3 runs to 14 residues. Germline CDR1 MNHNS, CDR2 SASEGT. As concerns this clonotype: The antigen remains undetermined.

After template switching added a universal primer site, the resulting cDNA carried unique molecular identifiers. In TCRdb, the 5' RACE reads were re-called with MiXCR into one record per CDR3 protein. The data show 1.5 million to 2 million distinct CDR3 sequences, about 32% seen once. Each donor (without exception) was a healthy Caucasian. The source is a newborn girl in good health. The specimen was cord blood. The V gene is TRBV6-1, the J gene TRBJ1-1; D ambiguous. CDR3 DNA sequence: TGTGCCAGCAGATTAAGGACGGCCCTCACTGAAGCTTTCTTT. Its translation: CASRLRTALTEAFF.